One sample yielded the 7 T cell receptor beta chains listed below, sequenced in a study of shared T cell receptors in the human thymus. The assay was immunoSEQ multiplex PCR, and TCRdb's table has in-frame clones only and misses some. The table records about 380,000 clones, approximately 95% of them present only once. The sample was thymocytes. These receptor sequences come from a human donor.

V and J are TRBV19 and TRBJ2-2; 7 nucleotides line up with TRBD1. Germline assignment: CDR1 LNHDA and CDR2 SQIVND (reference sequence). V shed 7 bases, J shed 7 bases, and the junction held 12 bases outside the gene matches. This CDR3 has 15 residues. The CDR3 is CASKPGQPQSGELFF. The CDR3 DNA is TGTGCCAGTAAGCCGGGACAGCCCCAAAGCGGGGAGCTGTTTTTT.

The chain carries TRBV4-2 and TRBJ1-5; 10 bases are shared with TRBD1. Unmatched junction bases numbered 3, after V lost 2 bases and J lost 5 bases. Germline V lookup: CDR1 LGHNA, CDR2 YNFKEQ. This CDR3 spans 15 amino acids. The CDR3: CASSQWDRGDQPQHF. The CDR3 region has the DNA TGTGCCAGCAGCCAATGGGACAGGGGAGATCAGCCCCAGCATTTT.

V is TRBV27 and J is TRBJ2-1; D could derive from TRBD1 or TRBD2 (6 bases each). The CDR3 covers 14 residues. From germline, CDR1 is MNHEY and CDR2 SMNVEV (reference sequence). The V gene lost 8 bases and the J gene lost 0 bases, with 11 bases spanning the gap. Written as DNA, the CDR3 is TGTGCCAGCCTCGGGGGCAGCTCCTACAATGAGCAGTTCTTC. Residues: CASLGGSSYNEQFF.

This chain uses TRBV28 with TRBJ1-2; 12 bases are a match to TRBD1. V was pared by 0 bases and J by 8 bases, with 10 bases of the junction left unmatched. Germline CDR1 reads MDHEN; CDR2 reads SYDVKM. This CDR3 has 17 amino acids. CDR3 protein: CASSLWGTGGLLRGYTF. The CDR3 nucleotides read TGTGCCAGCAGTTTATGGGGGACAGGGGGCCTCCTAAGGGGCTACACCTTC.

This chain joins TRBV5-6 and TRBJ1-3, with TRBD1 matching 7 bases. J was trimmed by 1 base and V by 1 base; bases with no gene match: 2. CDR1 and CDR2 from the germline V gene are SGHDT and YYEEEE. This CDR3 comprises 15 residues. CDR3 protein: CASSLNRGSGNTIYF. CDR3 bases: TGTGCCAGCAGCTTGAACAGGGGTTCTGGAAACACCATATATTTT.

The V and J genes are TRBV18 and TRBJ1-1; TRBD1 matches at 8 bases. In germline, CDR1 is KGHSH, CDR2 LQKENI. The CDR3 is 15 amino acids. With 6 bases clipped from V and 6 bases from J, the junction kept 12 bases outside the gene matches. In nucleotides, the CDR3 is TGTGCCAGCTCGCACTACATGGGGACAGGAGCTGAAGCTTTCTTT. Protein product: CASSHYMGTGAEAFF.

In DNA form, the CDR3 reads TGTGCCAGCAGTCAGGGGGGTGCGAACACCGGGGAGCTGTTTTTT. Protein sequence: CASSQGGANTGELFF. The chain joins TRBV6-1 to TRBJ2-2, with D possibly TRBD1 on 7 matching bases. With 5 bases removed from V and 0 bases from J, the gap between germline ends came to 10 bases. Germline CDR1 is MNHNS and CDR2 is SASEGT. The CDR3 covers 15 residues.